One and the same sample provided the 25 T cell receptor beta chains below, sequenced in a study of shared clonotypes between healthy human individuals. Generated by immunoSEQ multiplex PCR, the TCRdb table keeps only in-frame clones and is missing some. The sample comprises some 580,000 clones, about 97% of which are singletons, and about 0.06% rests with the top ten. The sequenced sample was naive CD4+ T cells sorted from blood. Subset denoted: CD45RA+ positively selected. Source of these receptors: a woman under 40 in good health.

The V call is TRBV5-1, the J call TRBJ2-3; TRBD2 is a possible D gene (6 bases). There are 13 residues in the CDR3. Germline V gives CDR1 SGHRS, CDR2 YFSETQ. Between the trimmed V and J ends, which lost 8 bases and 4 bases, there was a span of 14 bases. The CDR3 DNA follows: TGCGCCAGTAACCTGGGCGGGGCAGATACGCAGTATTTT. Translation: CASNLGGADTQYF.

The chain has TRBV6-5 and TRBJ1-5, with D possibly TRBD1 on 5 matching bases. Germline assignment: CDR1 MNHEY and CDR2 SVGAGI. The CDR3 extends over 14 amino acids. Trimming cost V 0 bases and J 6 bases, with 9 bases left between them. CDR3: CASSYSPGPQPQHF. As DNA, the CDR3 is TGTGCCAGCAGTTACTCTCCGGGACCTCAGCCCCAGCATTTT.

V usage is TRBV7-2 and J usage is TRBJ1-5; the D gene is possibly TRBD1 (6 bases). The germline V gene has CDR1 SGHTA and CDR2 FQGNSA. This CDR3 is 15 amino acids long. The V gene lost 2 bases and the J gene lost 2 bases, with 10 bases spanning the gap. CDR3 amino acids: CASSLHRQGNQPQHF. Here the CDR3 DNA reads TGTGCCAGCAGCTTACACCGACAGGGCAATCAGCCCCAGCATTTT.

The gene calls are TRBV5-1 and TRBJ2-1, with D tentatively TRBD1 (6 bases). The CDR3 length is 15 residues. V was clipped by 3 bases and J by 1 base, with 11 bases between them. Germline CDR1 SGHRS, CDR2 YFSETQ. CDR3 in amino acids: CASSYRDKSYNEQFF. The CDR3 region has the DNA TGCGCCAGCAGCTACCGGGACAAGTCCTACAATGAGCAGTTCTTC.

This rearrangement joins TRBV10-1 to TRBJ2-7, with D perhaps TRBD1 (6 bases). There are 14 residues in the CDR3. The V gene lost 5 bases and the J gene lost 6 bases, with 17 bases spanning the gap. The V gene's germline CDR1 is WNHNN and CDR2 SYGVQD (reference sequence). The CDR3 protein is CASSSGTPIGEQYF. Written as DNA, the CDR3 is TGCGCCAGCAGTTCCGGGACACCCATCGGCGAGCAGTACTTC.

The chain combines TRBV6-5 with TRBJ1-1; 8 bases fit TRBD1. The CDR3 consists of 14 residues. Germline V gives CDR1 MNHEY, CDR2 SVGAGI. V was clipped by 7 bases and J by 5 bases; unmatched bases: 9. CDR3 residues: CASTSRQGRTEAFF. The CDR3 DNA reads TGTGCCAGCACCTCTAGACAGGGGCGGACTGAAGCTTTCTTT.

The chain combines TRBV5-1 with TRBJ1-3; D might be TRBD1 (6 bases). CDR3 length equals 15 residues. Deletions cut 3 bases from V and 6 bases from J, with 16 bases between. The germline V gene has CDR1 SGHRS and CDR2 YFSETQ. CDR3 sequence: CASSSGGTPENTIYF. The DNA of the CDR3 is TGCGCCAGCAGCTCGGGCGGGACACCCGAAAACACCATATATTTT.

V usage is TRBV5-4 and J usage is TRBJ2-4; 7 nucleotides match TRBD1. The germline V gene has CDR1 SGHNT and CDR2 YYREEE (reference sequence). The CDR3 length is 13 residues. The J segment lost 6 bases and the V segment lost 4 bases, leaving 4 bases of the junction unmatched. The CDR3 bases are TGTGCCAGCAGCCGGGACAGTTCAAACATTCAGTACTTC. This gives the protein CASSRDSSNIQYF.

This clone occurred once. The rearrangement links TRBV7-7 to TRBJ2-1; 12 bases are a match to TRBD2. Germline CDR1 and CDR2: SSHAT and FNYEAQ (reference sequence). With 5 bases clipped from V and 9 bases from J, the junction kept 8 bases outside the gene matches. There are 15 residues in the CDR3. CDR3 sequence (DNA): TGTGCCAGCAGCGTACTAGCGGGAGGTGTCGGTGAGCAGTTCTTC. Its protein product is CASSVLAGGVGEQFF. The complete variable domain, with remaining parts taken from reference TRBV7-7 and TRBJ2-1, reads GAGVSQSPRYKVTKRGQDVTLRCDPISSHATLYWYQQALGQGPEFLTYFNYEAQPDKSGLPSDRFSAERPEGSISTLTIQRTEQRDSAMYRCASSVLAGGVGEQFFGPGTRLTVL.

The V and J genes are TRBV2 and TRBJ2-5; a possible D gene is TRBD2 (5 bases). The CDR3 covers 14 residues. Trimming took 7 bases from V and 5 from J, leaving 17 bases between them. Germline V CDR1 and CDR2: SNHLY, FYNNEI. The CDR3 region has the DNA TGTGCCAGCACCGCGGGCCCAGGCACGGAGACCCAGTACTTC. The encoded protein is CASTAGPGTETQYF.

This chain uses TRBV5-5 with TRBJ2-7; D could derive from TRBD1 or TRBD2 (6 bases each). The CDR3 loop spans 12 amino acids. Germline V CDR1 and CDR2: SGHKS, YYEKEE (reference sequence). Trimming pared 7 bases from V and 4 bases from J, leaving 12 bases between. CDR3 coding DNA: TGTGCCAGCGCTTCGGGGGCTTACGAGCAGTACTTC. The encoded protein is CASASGAYEQYF.

This sequence joins TRBV28 and TRBJ2-7, with 11 bases matching TRBD2. This CDR3 spans 14 amino acids. V lost 6 bases to trimming and J lost 7 bases; unmatched junction nucleotides: 8. The germline V gene has CDR1 MDHEN and CDR2 SYDVKM. CDR3 residues: CASRTSGTAGEQYF. In DNA form, the CDR3 reads TGTGCCAGCAGGACTAGCGGGACCGCTGGAGAGCAGTACTTC.

On this clone: This sample includes further DNA sequences coding for the same CDR3. The chain recombines TRBV6-5 with TRBJ2-7, with 8 bases lining up with TRBD1. The CDR3 has 14 residues. In germline, CDR1 is MNHEY, CDR2 SVGAGI. V dropped 4 bases and J dropped 0; count of bases not matched to a gene: 2. CDR3 in DNA: TGTGCCAGCAGTTCCGACAGGGGCTCCTACGAGCAGTACTTC. It encodes CASSSDRGSYEQYF.

This chain's CDR3 is CASSPRFVTSYEQYF. For the CDR3, the DNA is TGTGCCAGCAGCCCCAGATTTGTGACTAGCTACGAGCAGTACTTC. This chain connects TRBV7-2 to TRBJ2-7, with a tentative D call TRBD2 (6 bases). The germline CDR1 and CDR2 sequences are SGHTA and FQGNSA. Trimming took off 5 bases at V and 3 bases at J, with 17 bases between the two ends. This CDR3 comprises 15 residues.

The V call is TRBV6-5, the J call TRBJ2-3; D tentatively reads TRBD1 or TRBD2 (5 bases each). The CDR3 extends over 13 amino acids. Trimming stripped 6 bases from V and 6 bases from J, with 13 bases between. Germline lookup yields CDR1 MNHEY and CDR2 SVGAGI. This chain's CDR3 is CASSRDRLDTQYF. The CDR3, as DNA: TGTGCCAGCAGCAGGGACCGACTTGATACGCAGTATTTT.

The chain is built from TRBV19 and TRBJ1-6; no reliable D call. Germline-derived CDR1 and CDR2 are LNHDA and SQIVND (reference sequence). With 5 bases removed from V and 15 bases from J, the gap between germline ends came to 20 bases. The CDR3 is 14 residues long. CDR3 coding DNA: TGTGCCAGTAGTGTCCCACAACGACGGCCGCTCCTCCACTTT. Translation gives CASSVPQRRPLLHF. Drawing the rest from reference TRBV19 and TRBJ1-6, the complete variable domain is DGGITQSPKYLFRKEGQNVTLSCEQNLNHDAMYWYRQDPGQGLRLIYYSQIVNDFQKGDIAEGYSVSREKKESFPLTVTSAQKNPTAFYLCASSVPQRRPLLHFGNGTRLTVT.

The V gene is TRBV18, the J gene TRBJ1-2; D gene unclear. CDR1 KGHSH and CDR2 LQKENI come from the germline V gene. V lost 1 base and J lost 1, with 13 bases in between. This CDR3 contains 16 residues. In nucleotides, the CDR3 is TGTGCCAGCTCACCACTGAGTAGGAGCGATAACTATGGCTACACCTTC. Translation: CASSPLSRSDNYGYTF.

This chain joins TRBV7-2 and TRBJ2-7; D unclear. The CDR3 has 12 residues. Germline-derived CDR1 and CDR2 are SGHTA and FQGNSA. V was shortened by 1 base and J by 6 bases, with 7 bases between the two germline ends. CDR3 sequence (DNA): TGTGCCAGCAGCTTAGTCCGTCCCGAGCAGTACTTC. This gives the protein CASSLVRPEQYF. The full variable domain, in which reference TRBV7-2 and TRBJ2-7 provide the parts outside the CDR3, is GAGVSQSPSNKVTEKGKDVELRCDPISGHTALYWYRQSLGQGLEFLIYFQGNSAPDKSGLPSDRFSAERTGGSVSTLTIQRTQQEDSAVYLCASSLVRPEQYFGPGTRLTVT.

About this clone: This same CDR3 is encoded by further DNA sequences in the sample. This rearrangement joins TRBV5-1 to TRBJ1-2, with 8 bases lining up with TRBD1. With V trimmed by 4 bases and J by 3 bases, 5 bases remained unmatched. The V gene's germline CDR1 is SGHRS and CDR2 YFSETQ. The CDR3 contains 14 residues. This CDR3 is CASSPTGADYGYTF. CDR3 bases: TGCGCCAGCAGCCCGACAGGGGCCGACTATGGCTACACCTTC.

This chain connects TRBV9 to TRBJ2-3; perhaps D is TRBD1 or TRBD2 (5 bases each). CDR3 size: 13 residues. V was trimmed by 0 bases and J by 6 bases, leaving 8 bases between them. CDR1 is SGDLS and CDR2 is YYNGEE in the germline V gene. The CDR3 sequence: CASSVGDRDTQYF. In nucleotides, the CDR3 is TGTGCCAGCAGCGTAGGGGACCGGGATACGCAGTATTTT.

The chain employs TRBV14 and TRBJ2-2; 7 bases are a match to TRBD1. This CDR3 is 14 amino acids long. The germline V gene encodes CDR1 SGHDN and CDR2 FVKESK. V was clipped by 4 bases and J by 7 bases; unmatched bases: 6. CDR3 loop: CASSRQGFSGELFF. CDR3 DNA: TGTGCCAGCAGCCGACAGGGTTTCAGCGGGGAGCTGTTTTTT.

This clone was observed once. The genes are TRBV10-1 and TRBJ2-5; 9 nucleotides align to TRBD2. V lost 0 bases, J lost 5 bases, and 7 bases stayed unmatched. The CDR3 covers 16 residues. In germline, CDR1 is WNHNN, CDR2 SYGVQD (reference sequence). The CDR3, as DNA: TGCGCCAGCAGTGAGTCCCTAGCGGGAATGTGGGAGACCCAGTACTTC. It yields the protein CASSESLAGMWETQYF.

V gene TRBV7-6 combines with J gene TRBJ2-7; D is unclear. CDR3 length: 13 residues. V lost 4 bases, J lost 0 bases, and 7 bases lay in between. The V gene's germline CDR1 is SGHVS and CDR2 FNYEAQ. The CDR3 spells CASSSYYSYEQYF. The CDR3 bases are TGTGCCAGCAGCTCATACTACTCCTACGAGCAGTACTTC.

The rearrangement links TRBV4-2 to TRBJ2-7; TRBD2 agrees at 10 bases. V lost 5 bases, J lost 3 bases, and 10 bases stayed unmatched. Germline lookup yields CDR1 LGHNA and CDR2 YNFKEQ. The CDR3 contains 16 residues. DNA for the CDR3: TGTGCCAGCAGCGCCTTAGCGGGAGGTAGCCTCTACGAGCAGTACTTC. This encodes CASSALAGGSLYEQYF.

The chain is built from TRBV28 and TRBJ1-5, with 7 bases fitting TRBD1. V lost 3 bases to trimming and J lost 1 base; unmatched junction nucleotides: 9. CDR1 and CDR2 from the germline V gene are MDHEN and SYDVKM. This CDR3 region has 17 residues. DNA for the CDR3: TGTGCCAGCAGTTTTACCAGGGGGTTGGGGAGCAATCAGCCCCAGCATTTT. It encodes CASSFTRGLGSNQPQHF.